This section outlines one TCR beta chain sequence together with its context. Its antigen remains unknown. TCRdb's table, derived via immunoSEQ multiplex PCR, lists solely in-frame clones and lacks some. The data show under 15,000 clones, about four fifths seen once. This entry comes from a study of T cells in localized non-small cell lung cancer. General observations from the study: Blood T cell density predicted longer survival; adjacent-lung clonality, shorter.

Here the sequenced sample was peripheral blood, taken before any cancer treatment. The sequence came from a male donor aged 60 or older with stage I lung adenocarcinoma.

The CDR3: CSVEYVSSYNEQFF. The CDR3 nucleotides are TGCAGCGTTGAATACGTGAGCTCCTACAATGAGCAGTTCTTC. The V call is TRBV29-1, the J call TRBJ2-1; no firm D call. Germline V gene data show CDR1 as SQVTM and CDR2 as ANQGSEA. The CDR3 spans 14 residues. V lost 2 bases and J lost 0, with 8 bases in between.